This TCR beta chain was obtained from a study of shared clonotypes between healthy human individuals (dated by TCRdb to the early 2020s). For context, the study as a whole: Two women and a few men aged 18 to 49 years were included in the cohort. For each donor, three plates each were used for CD4 naive and CD4 memory, two plates were used for CD8 naive, and one plate was used for CD8 memory. To increase sequencing depth and limit assay-specific biases, different laboratories used diverse techniques to prepare libraries and sequence TCR repertoires. Each donor's leukapheresis produced roughly between roughly 0.85 and 9 billion PBMCs. Blood TCR repertoires of 5 or 6 healthy adults were deeply sequenced to estimate repertoire size and the extent of clonotype sharing between individuals. The full study reports these points: Across a handful of donors, approximately 4.9% of naive CD4, roughly 3.8% of naive CD8, 2.3% of memory CD4, and under 0.45% of memory CD8 clonotypes were shared. Naive subsets generally had larger estimated clonotype richness than memory subsets did. Because the study included a small number of donors, the genetic and exposure-history diversity represented was limited. Rarefaction of sorted-subset datasets indicated incomplete sequencing despite the large sequencing depth. Compared with non-shared clonotypes, the clonotypes found in all four sorted-subset donors had higher generation probabilities. Sampling was limited to blood, and TCR repertoires in tissue likely differ from TCR repertoires in blood. Based on pairwise subsampling, the degree of clonotype sharing among donors was expected to be affected by sequencing depth.

Trimming at the junction amounts to 4 bases on V and 6 bases on J, and the germline ends lie 12 bases apart. According to the germline V gene, CDR1 reads SGHRS and CDR2 reads YFSETQ. The CDR3 sequence holds 13 residues, the cysteine and phenylalanine included. Of the read, only the CDR3 DNA is kept; its 39 bases are in frame from base 1. Healthy HIV-negative adults with no recently reported acute infections or vaccinations were included as donors. Every donor was a Caucasian adult residing in Nashville, Tennessee, USA. CD4+ T cells were enriched by magnetic negative selection, after which naive cells were positively selected on CD45RA and the negative fraction was taken as the memory subset. Blood was obtained by leukapheresis, after which PBMCs were separated by Ficoll-Histopaque density gradient centrifugation and cryopreserved in liquid nitrogen vapor phase. Analytical flow cytometry was used to check the purity and quantity of every magnetically sorted T cell population. From each sorted fraction, genomic DNA was isolated and quantified by UV absorbance on a Nanodrop 2000c.

Using the deep immunoSEQ assay, multiplex PCR amplified TCR CDR3 regions from genomic DNA. Extracted genomic DNA from each cell subset was spread evenly across all wells of several immunoSEQ 96-well plates, with each plate serving as a replicate. Each replicate PCR for sorted subsets received around 200 ng genomic DNA, equal to tens of thousands of T cell genomes. The purified libraries were quantified using a Qubit 3.0 fluorometer, sized with a Bioanalyzer 2100, and then quantified again using the KAPA Library Quantification kit. Each immunoSEQ 96-well plate was sequenced on its own single-read 150-cycle Illumina NextSeq 550 flow cell. The authors processed their data as follows. Because the immunoSEQ output included only junctional sequences and no quality scores, the filtering could not be the same as the filtering used for full-length reads. To assign V/J genes and CDR3, sequences were annotated against IMGT germline references using PyIR, a Python wrapper for IgBLAST v1.9. Reads were filtered out if the reads had weak V/J assignments (E-value above 1e-6), no CDR3, stop codons, out-of-frame junctions, or ambiguous translated residues. V3J clonotypes were defined as sequences sharing the same inferred V gene, J gene, and CDR3 amino acid sequence. The percentage overlap between two repertoires was calculated by dividing the number of shared unique clonotypes by the size of the smaller repertoire. RTK rarefaction, the Chao1 estimator, and Recon v2.1 estimates of unobserved clonotypes were used to assess repertoire richness. For all TCRbeta clonotypes obtained by the gDNA method from four donors, generation probabilities were computed with OLGA. The source is immuneACCESS, and TCRdb retained only in-frame sequences with V and J called. Part of the clones is not carried over; for the studies checked, unresolved V genes explain less than half of this, and the remainder is unexplained. V and J calls and clone size are copied from that table; D and trimming were computed from the DNA. For this sample the table gives 2 million to 2.5 million clones, of which over 90% were detected only once. Of the sample, 0.39% falls within the top ten clones.

In regard to this clone: Its antigen is currently not known. No base quality values were provided; no much bigger clone lies one nucleotide off.

The source material was naive CD4+ T cells from PBMCs. What the cell subset or site label conveys for this sample: CD45RA+ positively selected. Recombination connected TRBV5-1 to TRBJ2-3; the D segment may tentatively be TRBD1 or TRBD2, each giving 5 matched bases. The sequence derives from a man between 18 and 29 years old in good health. Some clones in this sample may be carry-over from other donors' samples. For the CDR3, the sequence is CASSQTGLDTQYF. At the DNA level, the sequence is TGCGCCAGCAGCCAAACGGGGCTGGATACGCAGTATTTT.